The 14 T cell receptor beta chains presented below share a single source sample, sequenced in a study of CXCR4 blockade with PD-1 therapy in pancreatic cancer. The assay was immunoSEQ multiplex PCR, and TCRdb's table has in-frame clones only and misses some. Of some 6,200 clones in the sample, under 40% were seen once. The material sequenced was tumor tissue. Receptors originate from a human donor with pancreatic ductal adenocarcinoma.

In DNA, the CDR3 is TGCGCCAGCAGCAATATCCTAACTAGTGGAGCGTACAATGAGCAGTTCTTC. Amino acid sequence: CASSNILTSGAYNEQFF. This chain uses TRBV4-1 with TRBJ2-1; tentative D call: TRBD2 (5 bases). V lost 5 bases, J lost 4 bases, and 21 bases lay in between. The CDR3 sequence is 17 residues long. The germline gives CDR1 MGHRA, CDR2 YSYEKL.

Many counts were recorded for this clone. The rearrangement joins TRBV11-3 to TRBJ2-7; 9 nucleotides align to TRBD2. CDR3 length equals 17 residues. Germline V gene sequence: CDR1 SGHNT, CDR2 YENEEA. V shed 3 bases and J 5 bases; nucleotides not matched to a gene: 14. The CDR3 DNA is TGTGCCAGCAGCTTGGAGGGTGATAGCGGGAGACTCGACGAGCAGTACTTC. It is translated as CASSLEGDSGRLDEQYF.

The chain links TRBV11-3 to TRBJ2-3; 13 nucleotides line up with TRBD2. Germline lookup yields CDR1 SGHNT and CDR2 YENEEA. The CDR3 covers 17 residues. The junction had 7 bases not matched to a gene; V was cut back by 5 bases and J by 2 bases. The DNA for the CDR3 is TGTGCCAGCAGCCCCGCACTAGCGGGAGGGCCCACAGATACGCAGTATTTT. Its translation: CASSPALAGGPTDTQYF.

The V and J genes are TRBV15 and TRBJ2-1, with D hard to call. CDR3 length equals 14 residues. Germline CDR1 LNHNV, CDR2 YYDKDF (reference sequence). Deletions cut 3 bases from V and 2 bases from J, with 8 bases between. CDR3 sequence: CATSSLRAYNEQFF. CDR3 bases: TGTGCCACCAGCAGCCTTCGGGCCTACAATGAGCAGTTCTTC.

This clone was detected only a few times. This chain joins TRBV4-1 and TRBJ1-5; TRBD1 is a possible D gene (6 bases). Deletions cut 0 bases from V and 3 bases from J, with 21 bases between. Germline V lookup: CDR1 MGHRA, CDR2 YSYEKL. There are 19 residues in the CDR3. The CDR3 nucleotides are TGCGCCAGCAGCCAAGACGGCAGGGGAGGGAGAAGAGACAATCAGCCCCAGCATTTT. Translation gives CASSQDGRGGRRDNQPQHF.

This clone has a handful of counts. A read error may produce the germline difference seen at one junction end. J is TRBJ1-1 and V is TRBV4-1; 9 bases are a match to TRBD1. CDR3 length: 17 amino acids. In germline, CDR1 is MGHRA, CDR2 YSYEKL. Here the CDR3 DNA reads TGCGCAAGCATGACAAGATTGGGGACAGGGCGGACCACTGAAGCTTTCTTT. This codes for CASMTRLGTGRTTEAFF.

The genes are TRBV29-1 and TRBJ2-5; 9 bases agree with TRBD1. CDR3 length: 14 residues. Germline V gives CDR1 SQVTM, CDR2 ANQGSEA. V lost 6 bases, J lost 3 bases, and 8 bases stayed unmatched. For the CDR3, the DNA is TGCAGCGTCTCGTCCGGGACAGGGAAAGAGACCCAGTACTTC. It yields the protein CSVSSGTGKETQYF.

This clone was seen a handful of times. The V call is TRBV6-8, the J call TRBJ1-2; D gene ambiguous. V was shortened by 6 bases and J by 8 bases, with 19 bases between the two germline ends. The CDR3 is made up of 14 amino acids. In germline, CDR1 is MNHGY, CDR2 SAAAGT. The CDR3 protein is CASSPMGRERGYTF. The CDR3 DNA reads as TGTGCCAGCAGCCCGATGGGGAGGGAGCGAGGCTACACCTTC.

The V gene is TRBV11-3, the J gene TRBJ1-4; D not resolved. Germline CDR1 SGHNT, CDR2 YENEEA. The CDR3 covers 17 residues. Between the trimmed V and J ends, which lost 3 bases and 0 bases, there was a span of 14 bases. Here the CDR3 DNA reads TGTGCCAGCAGCTTCTTCGATCGAGCCGCAACTAATGAAAAACTGTTTTTT. Encoded protein: CASSFFDRAATNEKLFF.

By share, this clone ranks as medium-sized. The chain joins TRBV19 to TRBJ2-7; D ambiguous. V was clipped by 3 bases and J by 3 bases, with 15 bases between them. CDR1 is LNHDA and CDR2 is SQIVND in the germline V gene (reference sequence). CDR3 length: 15 residues. CDR3 nucleotides: TGTGCCAGTAGTATGACTCCCTCACTTAACTACGAGCAGTACTTC. Its translation: CASSMTPSLNYEQYF.

V and J are TRBV19 and TRBJ2-5, with D possibly matching TRBD2 (8 bases). This CDR3 region has 18 residues. CDR1 LNHDA and CDR2 SQIVND come from the germline V gene (reference sequence). V gave up 9 bases and J gave up 2 bases, with 28 bases separating them. The CDR3 loop is CASSPQRGGAGGQETQYF. DNA of the CDR3: TGTGCCAGCTCCCCTCAGCGAGGGGGCGCGGGAGGACAAGAGACCCAGTACTTC.

For the CDR3, the DNA is TGTGCCAGCAGTACCGCCTCAGGGTTCCCCAACTCTGGAAACACCATATATTTT. It is translated as CASSTASGFPNSGNTIYF. The V call is TRBV6-4, the J call TRBJ1-3; maybe TRBD1 (5 bases). CDR1 and CDR2 from the germline V gene are MRHNA and SNTAGT. This CDR3 is 18 amino acids long. V lost 5 bases and J 0 bases, leaving 20 bases between the germline ends.

V and J are TRBV18 and TRBJ1-1, with TRBD1 as a possible D gene (5 bases). The CDR3 has 16 residues. The germline gives CDR1 KGHSH, CDR2 LQKENI. V was pared by 3 bases and J by 5 bases, with 19 bases between. The CDR3 sequence is CASSPSRDRRGTEAFF. The CDR3 DNA sequence: TGTGCCAGCTCACCGAGTCGGGACCGCCGGGGAACTGAAGCTTTCTTT.

This clone was seen a handful of times. The V and J genes are TRBV6-8 and TRBJ2-7; 14 bases align to TRBD2. J gave up 3 bases and V 5 bases, and 9 bases lay outside the gene matches. Germline loops: CDR1 MNHGY, CDR2 SAAAGT. CDR3 size: 17 residues. The CDR3 nucleotides are TGTGCCAGCAGTAACCCGGGACTAGCGGGAGTTAGCTACGAGCAGTACTTC. Protein product: CASSNPGLAGVSYEQYF.